The sequence of this T cell receptor beta chain was determined in a study of response to subunit inactivated influenza vaccine (dated by TCRdb to the late 2010s). Notes on the research overall: The study used deep quantitative T cell receptor repertoire profiling to track responses to a trivalent subunit inactivated influenza vaccine.

The germline V gene provides CDR1 MNHEY and CDR2 SVGAGI. Spanning cysteine to phenylalanine, the CDR3 consists of 15 amino acids. This entry keeps only the CDR3 DNA: 45 bases, framed from base 1. V lost 5 bases and J lost 8 bases, and the count of bases not matched to a germline gene is 8. Libraries were prepared through RT-PCR. These reads were obtained on an Illumina HiSeq 2500. TCRdb reran the public reads through fastp at Q25 and MiXCR, keeping productive beta chains. Every distinct CDR3 protein forms one entry, paired with its most common genes and DNA. The sample contains about 570,000 distinct CDR3 sequences, about 11% of them found a single time. The top ten clonotypes cover approximately 11% of the sample. Paper-wide results and their limitations: According to the authors, only a limited number of new T cells may be recruited by each seasonal influenza vaccination.

With regard to this clonotype: The specificity of this receptor is unknown. Base qualities are missing; no much larger clone stands one base away.

These data were also reused for a study on T cells expressing NK-cell markers. The second publication reports: 5'RACE template switching, by which a universal primer site and unique molecular identifiers were added, was used to make TCR beta cDNA libraries. Three sorted T-cell subsets (CD3+CD56+NKG2C+, CD3+CD56+NKG2C- and CD3+CD56-NKG2C+) from seven to nine donors had their TCR beta-chain repertoires profiled. Of the eight sequenced donors, seven were found to be HCMV-seropositive and one was found to be HCMV-seronegative. To restrict sorting to alphabetaTCR-expressing T cells, an anti-gammadeltaTCR antibody was added in several experiments. In 5 to 7 donors, the dominant CD3+CD56+NKG2C+ clonotypes ranked among the top 10 CD8+ clonotypes, making up roughly 1.0-7.5% of CD8+ T cells. Those dominant clonotypes were again the most abundant among CD3+CD56-NKG2C+ cells in several donors, at about 28.3-65%. It remained unclear whether the expanded NKG2C-expressing T cell clones were specific for HCMV antigens. The eight sequenced donors were randomly selected healthy volunteers, three men and five women. To determine HCMV serostatus, a commercial ELISA kit was used to detect HCMV-specific IgG in serum. Ficoll density gradient centrifugation was used to isolate peripheral blood mononuclear cells from blood. Bulk peripheral blood T-cell repertoires were additionally sequenced from unsorted PBMC for roughly six donors. Priming for cDNA synthesis came from the TCR beta constant segment, and two successive PCR amplification steps followed. Sequencing of the libraries produced 2 x 150 bp reads on Illumina HiSeq 2000/2500, MiSeq or NextSeq. MIGEC was used to demultiplex reads and group reads by UMI, and MiTCR was used to assemble and quantify clonotypes. To exclude erroneous sequences, only TCR cDNA sequences supported by at least two reads were retained. The tcR package was used for downstream repertoire analysis, and clonotypes were matched across fractions by CDR3 nucleotide sequence plus V segment. VDJmatch was used to annotate antigen specificity against VDJdb, with one amino acid substitution in CDR3 allowed.

The specimen comprised PBMCs from blood, sampled on the day of vaccination. The rearrangement joined TRBV6-5 to TRBJ2-2, and TRBD2 matches 10 of the central bases. The clonotype originates from a man aged 45-65 years who received an inactivated influenza vaccine. Donor details come from another sample of the same person, matched by shared clones. The CDR3 is CASSVLAGSQGELFF. The nucleotide sequence reads as follows: TGTGCCAGCAGTGTACTAGCGGGATCGCAGGGGGAGCTGTTTTTT.